This T cell receptor (beta chain) was retrieved from a study of cytomegalovirus exposure and HLA in healthy donors. In the PCR, 60 Vbeta and 13 Jbeta primers were used. Sequencing used immunoSEQ multiplex PCR; TCRdb keeps in-frame clones, though not all of them. The data contain about 160,000 clones, 75% to 90% of them singletons. Per the germline V gene, CDR1 is SGHTA and CDR2 is FQGTGA. Trimming took off 5 bases at V and 8 bases at J, with 15 bases between the two ends. The CDR3 length is 14 residues. This clone was observed once. The antigen is unknown. Study findings and constraints: The study recorded 164 TCR beta chains that were cytomegalovirus-associated. Association of a missense DCLRE1C variant with TCR beta V- and J-gene trimming was reported in a later analysis. TRBV6-2, TRBV6-3 and other indistinguishable V segments were excluded. In a later analysis, most CMV-associated TCR beta chains appeared HLA-restricted.

V gene TRBV7-3 combines with J gene TRBJ1-4; no firm D call. The sequence came from a girl aged 2-10 years in good health and CMV-seropositive. What was sequenced was PBMCs. Here the CDR3 reads CASSASGLGEKLFF. The CDR3 DNA sequence: TGTGCCAGCAGCGCCAGCGGTTTAGGCGAAAAACTGTTTTTT.